This record covers a single TCR beta chain. Its target is not known. These data originate in a study of T cell responses to AZD1222 COVID-19 vaccine. Sequenced by immunoSEQ multiplex PCR; TCRdb stores in-frame clones only, minus some. The sample has about 110,000 clones; more than 70% are singletons. Study-level points and caveats: Vaccine-associated CD4 TCRs spanned spike, dominant at 160-218 and 743-854. Donors skewed white British and female; clonal diversity was possibly underestimated. The breadth and depth of Spike-specific TCRs increased once two AZD1222 doses had been given.

Second doses were pooled across both intervals (about 4 or about 12 weeks). Sequenced material: peripheral blood, taken 28 days after the second AZD1222 dose. The origin of this receptor is an adult who received the AZD1222 COVID-19 vaccine.

This chain's CDR3 is CASRPPGGSNQPQHF. CDR3 coding DNA: TGTGCCAGCAGACCCCCGGGCGGTTCCAATCAGCCCCAGCATTTT. J is TRBJ1-5 and V is TRBV6-5, with unresolved D. Looked up from germline, CDR1 is MNHEY and CDR2 is SVGAGI. The CDR3 extends over 15 amino acids. V lost 6 bases, J lost 3 bases, and 15 bases lay in between.